Below are 29 T cell receptor beta chains sequenced from a single sample in a study of response to subunit inactivated influenza vaccine. Each CDR3 protein is one row after TCRdb ran MiXCR on the RT-PCR reads. Of 150,000 to 200,000 distinct CDR3 sequences in the sample, 10% to 15% are singletons; the top ten hold 25% to 35%. These data also featured in a second study, about T cells expressing NK-cell markers. That source reports: Generation of TCR beta cDNA was performed by 5'RACE template switching incorporating UMIs.

This specimen consisted of CD8+ T cells sorted from PBMCs, obtained roughly 12 days after vaccination. The origin of the receptors is a man aged 45 to 65 who received an inactivated influenza vaccine.

This clonotype was detected many times. For the CDR3, the DNA is TGCAGCGCCACGGGGTCCCGCTACGAGCAGTACTTC. Residues: CSATGSRYEQYF. The rearrangement joins TRBV29-1 to TRBJ2-7; D possibly corresponds to TRBD2 (5 bases). Germline V CDR1 and CDR2: SQVTM, ANQGSEA. The CDR3 is made up of 12 amino acids. The V end lost 7 bases, the J end lost 3 bases, and 13 bases lay between the germline ends.

This sequence joins TRBV29-1 and TRBJ2-7, with TRBD2 matching over 7 bases. Trimming at V came to 3 bases and at J to 6 bases, leaving 17 bases not matched to a gene. The CDR3 runs 16 residues. Germline lookup yields CDR1 SQVTM and CDR2 ANQGSEA. CDR3 DNA sequence: TGCAGCGTTGAGGGGACTACCGGGACCGGCATTTTCGAGCAGTACTTC. Its translation is CSVEGTTGTGIFEQYF.

The chain joins TRBV24-1 to TRBJ2-3; 8 bases agree with TRBD1. The ends lost 5 bases at V and 2 bases at J; junction bases unmatched: 11. This CDR3 contains 17 residues. The germline CDR1 and CDR2 sequences are KGHDR and SFDVKD. CDR3 in DNA: TGTGCCACCAGTGCTTTACCGGGACAGGCCCTCACAGATACGCAGTATTTT. Amino acids: CATSALPGQALTDTQYF.

This clonotype was seen many times. The chain uses TRBV6-2 or TRBV6-3 and TRBJ1-5; perhaps TRBD1 as D (5 bases). This CDR3 has 15 residues. Germline lookup yields CDR1 MNHEY and CDR2 SVGEGT. Trimming took off 10 bases at V and 0 bases at J, with 16 bases between the two ends. CDR3 nucleotides: TGTGCCAACTACTCAAGGGGTTATAGCAATCAGCCCCAGCATTTT. This codes for CANYSRGYSNQPQHF.

This chain joins TRBV24-1 and TRBJ1-1; D is possibly TRBD1 (6 bases). This CDR3 has 12 amino acids. In germline, CDR1 is KGHDR, CDR2 SFDVKD. The germline V and J ends were trimmed by 1 base and 10 bases, with 9 bases remaining between them. Here the CDR3 DNA reads TGTGCCACCAGTGATTTCAGGGGTCGAGCTTTCTTT. This codes for CATSDFRGRAFF.

J is TRBJ1-2 and V is TRBV11-2; TRBD1 aligns across 7 bases. V lost 5 bases and J lost 4; bases outside the gene matches: 7. The CDR3 spans 14 residues. From germline, CDR1 is SGHAT and CDR2 FQNNGV. CDR3 residues: CASSTGTALYGYTF. The CDR3 DNA follows: TGTGCCAGCAGCACTGGGACAGCTCTCTATGGCTACACCTTC.

There are a few counts of this clonotype. The chain joins TRBV4-3 to TRBJ2-1; 13 bases are shared with TRBD2. Germline CDR1 is LGHNA and CDR2 is YSLEER. The CDR3 covers 16 residues. The trim removed 0 bases at V and 8 bases at J, leaving 4 bases unmatched. The CDR3 nucleotides are TGCGCCAGCAGCCAAGATACTAGCGGGGGGGCCTATGAGCAGTTCTTC. Protein: CASSQDTSGGAYEQFF.

The chain links TRBV6-2 or TRBV6-3 to TRBJ2-7; a weak D match, TRBD1 (5 bases). This CDR3 is 13 amino acids long. V lost 4 bases and J 3 bases, leaving 10 bases between the germline ends. Germline V CDR1 and CDR2: MNHEY, SVGEGT. CDR3 residues: CASSLRQFYEQYF. CDR3 in DNA: TGTGCCAGCAGTTTACGACAGTTCTACGAGCAGTACTTC.

This clonotype was counted at least ten times. Mismatch with germline at one junction end may stem from a read error. The chain is built from TRBV12-3 or TRBV12-4 and TRBJ2-5; 7 positions agree with TRBD1. The CDR3 is made up of 13 amino acids. In DNA, the CDR3 is TGTGCCAGCGGACAGGATAACCAAAAGACCCAGTACTTC. Translated, it gives CASGQDNQKTQYF.

Ten or more counts support this clonotype. The rearrangement uses TRBV24-1 and TRBJ2-5; D could derive from TRBD1 or TRBD2 (5 bases each). The V gene's germline CDR1 is KGHDR and CDR2 SFDVKD. V gave up 1 base and J gave up 5 bases, with 19 bases separating them. This CDR3 comprises 17 residues. The CDR3 bases are TGTGCCACCAGTGATTTTCCCCCCCGGGGCAGTCGGGAGACCCAGTACTTC. Translation gives CATSDFPPRGSRETQYF.

The V gene is TRBV27, the J gene TRBJ2-2; 7 nucleotides agree with TRBD2. CDR3 length equals 18 residues. CDR1 MNHEY and CDR2 SMNVEV come from the germline V gene (reference sequence). Trimming removed 5 bases from V and 0 bases from J; junction bases left unmatched: 12. In nucleotides, the CDR3 is TGTGCCAGCAGTCGACAGTACCTAGCGGCCTCGAACACCGGGGAGCTGTTTTTT. It codes for CASSRQYLAASNTGELFF.

The J gene is TRBJ1-1, the V gene TRBV4-1, with 7 bases identical to TRBD1. This CDR3 has 15 residues. The germline V gene has CDR1 MGHRA and CDR2 YSYEKL. Trimming removed 1 base from V and 6 bases from J; junction bases left unmatched: 8. The CDR3 DNA reads TGCGCCAGCAGCCAAGGAAGACAGGGTTATCCTGAAGCTTTCTTT. It is translated as CASSQGRQGYPEAFF.

This clonotype was counted a few times. The chain employs TRBV7-9 and TRBJ2-1; D unclear. Per germline, CDR1 SEHNR and CDR2 FQNEAQ (reference sequence). The CDR3 length is 13 residues. The V end was cut by 1 base, the J end by 5 bases, with 6 bases between. This chain's CDR3 is CASSLGANNEQFF. Written as DNA, the CDR3 is TGTGCCAGCAGCTTAGGAGCAAACAATGAGCAGTTCTTC.

There are a few counts of this clonotype. This chain connects TRBV4-2 to TRBJ1-2, with 10 bases aligning to TRBD1. In germline, CDR1 is LGHNA, CDR2 YNFKEQ. The V gene end was trimmed by 0 bases and the J gene end by 7 bases; junction bases not matched to a gene: 8. CDR3 length: 16 amino acids. DNA for the CDR3: TGTGCCAGCAGCCAAGATTGGGAGACAGGGGGCTCTGGCTACACCTTC. Protein product: CASSQDWETGGSGYTF.

On this clonotype itself: A junction end diverges from the germline sequence, so it may reflect a read error. The rearrangement links TRBV4-2 to TRBJ2-7, with D possibly being TRBD1 (5 bases). In germline, CDR1 is LGHNA, CDR2 YNFKEQ. This CDR3 region has 14 residues. CDR3 in DNA: TGTTCCAGCAGCCCCAGACAGACCTACTACGAGCAGTACTTC. Translation: CSSSPRQTYYEQYF.

This clonotype has more than one count but fewer than ten. This rearrangement joins TRBV7-9 to TRBJ2-7; D might be TRBD1 or TRBD2, each matching 5 bases. Germline values: CDR1 SEHNR, CDR2 FQNEAQ (reference sequence). This CDR3 region has 12 residues. The ends were cut back, 5 bases at V and 7 bases at J, with 12 bases in the middle. The CDR3 DNA reads TGTGCCAGCAGCCAGGGACCTCAGGAGCAGTACTTC. This sequence encodes CASSQGPQEQYF. The full variable domain, its missing parts supplied by reference TRBV7-9 and TRBJ2-7, is DTGVSQNPRHKITKRGQNVTFRCDPISEHNRLYWYRQTLGQGPEFLTYFQNEAQLEKSRLLSDRFSAERPKGSFSTLEIQRTEQGDSAMYLCASSQGPQEQYFGPGTRLTVT.

The chain has TRBV9 and TRBJ2-3; D remains unclear. V gave up 4 bases and J gave up 6 bases, with 12 bases separating them. The V gene's germline CDR1 is SGDLS and CDR2 YYNGEE. This CDR3 is built from 13 residues. The CDR3 protein is CASSSYSLDTQYF. In DNA form, the CDR3 reads TGTGCCAGCAGCTCCTACTCTCTGGATACGCAGTATTTT.

This chain joins TRBV7-9 and TRBJ2-7; D may be TRBD1 (6 bases). The V and J ends lost 1 base and 2 bases respectively, with 15 bases between them. Germline V gene lookup returns CDR1 SEHNR and CDR2 FQNEAQ (reference sequence). The CDR3 length is 16 residues. The CDR3 bases are TGTGCCAGCAGCTTAGTTCTCCAGGGGTGGGCCTACGAGCAGTACTTC. Translated: CASSLVLQGWAYEQYF.

This sequence joins TRBV27 and TRBJ1-6; D not certain. V lost 7 bases, J lost 4 bases, and 14 bases lay in between. Looked up from germline, CDR1 is MNHEY and CDR2 is SMNVEV (reference sequence). This CDR3 spans 15 amino acids. The CDR3 nucleotides are TGTGCCAGCACCCCAACCGGGTCATATAATTCACCCCTCCACTTT. Its protein is CASTPTGSYNSPLHF.

The V call is TRBV9, the J call TRBJ2-3; D remains ambiguous. There are 13 residues in the CDR3. Germline CDR1 is SGDLS and CDR2 is YYNGEE. Trimming removed 5 bases at V and 3 bases at J, with 10 bases between. The CDR3 DNA is TGTGCCAGCAGGGAGCAAGGAACAGATACGCAGTATTTT. Translating it yields CASREQGTDTQYF.

This clonotype was recorded only once. The chain is built from TRBV7-8 and TRBJ2-1; 8 bases are shared with TRBD1. V shed 5 bases, J shed 9 bases, and the junction held 12 bases outside the gene matches. Germline lookup yields CDR1 SGHVS and CDR2 FQNEAQ. The CDR3 loop spans 15 amino acids. Here the CDR3 reads CASSLDRGTYSEQFF. The DNA for the CDR3 is TGTGCCAGCAGCCTAGACAGGGGTACGTATAGTGAGCAGTTCTTC.

This clonotype was seen ten or more times. The genes are TRBV4-2 and TRBJ2-7; 8 nucleotides agree with TRBD2. V shed 3 bases and J 0 bases; nucleotides not matched to a gene: 13. This CDR3 comprises 18 residues. Germline CDR1 is LGHNA and CDR2 is YNFKEQ. The CDR3 region has the DNA TGTGCCAGCAGCCACCCAAGCCCCCAGCGGGAGTACTCCTACGAGCAGTACTTC. Its translation is CASSHPSPQREYSYEQYF.

This clonotype was detected only a few times. The chain couples TRBV29-1 to TRBJ1-2; unclear D gene. Per the germline V gene, CDR1 is SQVTM and CDR2 is ANQGSEA. The CDR3 runs to 15 residues. V was pared by 2 bases and J by 4 bases, with 17 bases between. CDR3 residues: CSVESPRAGGYGYTF. The CDR3 DNA is TGCAGCGTTGAATCTCCGCGGGCAGGTGGCTATGGCTACACCTTC. The full variable domain, completed using reference TRBV29-1 and TRBJ1-2, is SAVISQKPSRDICQRGTSLTIQCQVDSQVTMMFWYRQQPGQSLTLIATANQGSEATYESGFVIDKFPISRPNLTFSTLTVSNMSPEDSSIYLCSVESPRAGGYGYTFGSGTRLTVV.

This clonotype was detected ten times or more. This sequence joins TRBV3-1 and TRBJ2-1, with TRBD2 matching over 8 bases. V lost 4 bases, J lost 8 bases, and 13 bases stayed unmatched. The CDR3 is made up of 16 amino acids. Germline V gene data show CDR1 as LGHDT and CDR2 as YNNKEL (reference sequence). The CDR3 sequence is CASSPVTGGPSYEQFF. As DNA, the CDR3 is TGTGCCAGCAGCCCCGTGACGGGAGGGCCTAGCTATGAGCAGTTCTTC.

This clonotype has more than one count but fewer than ten. The CDR3 DNA follows: TGCGCCAGCAGCTTGTGGTATGACAAATCTTCTAGGAATGAGCAGTTCTTC. Amino acid sequence: CASSLWYDKSSRNEQFF. The chain has TRBV5-1 and TRBJ2-1; unclear D gene. The germline gives CDR1 SGHRS, CDR2 YFSETQ. The CDR3 extends over 17 amino acids. V lost 1 base and J lost 7, with 21 bases in between.

This clonotype was detected only a few times. This chain joins TRBV3-1 and TRBJ2-3; D unclear. V gave up 3 bases and J gave up 5 bases, with 3 bases separating them. The CDR3 is 11 amino acids. Germline CDR1 is LGHDT and CDR2 is YNNKEL (reference sequence). As DNA, the CDR3 is TGTGCCAGCAGCCACGGAGATACGCAGTATTTT. Protein: CASSHGDTQYF.

This clonotype was counted only a few times. The rearrangement uses TRBV9 and TRBJ2-1; TRBD2 agrees at 10 bases. Germline trimming cut 5 bases from V and 9 bases from J; bases unmatched to any gene: 14. The germline V gene has CDR1 SGDLS and CDR2 YYNGEE. The CDR3 loop spans 16 amino acids. The CDR3 loop is CASSLAGSGGSGEQFF. The DNA of the CDR3 is TGTGCCAGCAGTTTAGCAGGTAGCGGGGGGTCTGGTGAGCAGTTCTTC.

The sample holds many counts of this clonotype. The chain is built from TRBV4-1 and TRBJ2-1, with 7 bases aligning to TRBD1. The J segment lost 5 bases and the V segment lost 0 bases, leaving 16 bases of the junction unmatched. Germline-derived CDR1 and CDR2 are MGHRA and YSYEKL. This CDR3 comprises 19 residues. The CDR3 is CASSQETGLDRFIDNEQFF. The DNA of the CDR3 is TGCGCCAGCAGCCAAGAGACGGGGTTGGACAGGTTTATTGACAATGAGCAGTTCTTC.

This chain links TRBV5-1 with TRBJ2-1, with TRBD2 identical over 12 bases. The ends lost 0 bases at V and 4 bases at J; junction bases unmatched: 2. Germline V gene data show CDR1 as SGHRS and CDR2 as YFSETQ. This CDR3 is built from 16 residues. The CDR3 spells CASSLALAGGYNEQFF. CDR3 DNA: TGCGCCAGCAGCTTGGCGCTAGCGGGAGGGTACAATGAGCAGTTCTTC.